This paragraph reports one T cell receptor beta chain. The antigen is undetermined. This record comes from a study of early T cells in non-severe SARS-CoV-2 infection. Looking at the study overall: The study sequenced bulk RNA from unsorted whole blood, with chains unpaired. Notes on the study in general: VDJdb matches were skewed toward anti-spike CD8 T cell responses.

The TCR library protocol attached unique molecular identifiers to the individual cDNA molecules. A single record per CDR3 protein comes from TCRdb applying MiXCR to the 5' RACE reads. The sample has tens of thousands of distinct CDR3 sequences, roughly 10% seen once. This CDR3 spans 15 amino acids. The junction had 4 bases not matched to a gene; V was cut back by 6 bases and J by 0 bases. Per germline, CDR1 SNHLY and CDR2 FYNNEI. This TCR was sampled from an adult who was a healthcare worker with PCR-confirmed SARS-CoV-2 infection or an uninfected control (not recorded which). The chain has TRBV2 and TRBJ1-5, with 8 bases aligning to TRBD1. The sequencing sample was made of whole blood. CDR3 DNA: TGTGCCAGCAGCGTGGGACAGGTTAGCAATCAGCCCCAGCATTTT. Residues: CASSVGQVSNQPQHF. Drawing the rest from reference TRBV2 and TRBJ1-5, the complete variable domain is EPEVTQTPSHQVTQMGQEVILRCVPISNHLYFYWYRQILGQKVEFLVSFYNNEISEKSEIFDDQFSVERPDGSNFTLKIRSTKLEDSAMYFCASSVGQVSNQPQHFGDGTRLSIL.